One and the same sample provided the 5 T cell receptor beta chains below, sequenced in a study of chemoradiotherapy in HPV16-positive cancers. Some clones are missing from TCRdb's copy, which holds only in-frame ones; the method was immunoSEQ multiplex PCR. Of some 25,000 clones listed, roughly 94% are singletons. The sample was acquired from a patient who underwent chemoradiotherapy. Every receptor here comes from a human donor with HPV-associated anogenital cancer.

This sequence joins TRBV6-5 and TRBJ2-1, with TRBD2 matching over 11 bases. V trimming: 2 bases; J trimming: 5 bases; junction bases outside the gene matches: 2. Germline CDR1 is MNHEY and CDR2 is SVGAGI. The CDR3 contains 15 residues. CDR3 loop: CASSYLAGGNNEQFF. The CDR3 DNA reads TGTGCCAGCAGTTACCTAGCGGGAGGAAACAATGAGCAGTTCTTC.

The genes are TRBV6-5 and TRBJ2-3, with a tentative D call TRBD1 (6 bases). The CDR3 consists of 15 residues. CDR1 MNHEY and CDR2 SVGAGI come from the germline V gene. V was shortened by 6 bases and J by 0 bases, with 13 bases between the two germline ends. CDR3 protein: CASSPRQASTDTQYF. The CDR3 bases are TGTGCCAGCAGCCCTCGACAGGCTAGCACAGATACGCAGTATTTT.

The chain has TRBV30 and TRBJ1-6, with D possibly matching TRBD1 (5 bases). The CDR3 is 17 residues long. Germline assignment: CDR1 GTSNPN and CDR2 SVGIG (reference sequence). The V gene lost 2 bases and the J gene lost 9 bases, with 23 bases spanning the gap. In DNA form, the CDR3 reads TGTGCCTGGAGTTCATTCTCGTCCTATTGGGGGGGTTCACCCCTCCACTTT. This encodes CAWSSFSSYWGGSPLHF.

J is TRBJ2-1 and V is TRBV7-9; possibly TRBD2 for D (5 bases). In germline, CDR1 is SEHNR, CDR2 FQNEAQ (reference sequence). The V gene lost 5 bases and the J gene lost 6 bases, with 14 bases spanning the gap. The CDR3 has 14 residues. The CDR3, as DNA: TGTGCCAGCAGCCCGATCGGACTGTCCAATGAGCAGTTCTTC. It specifies CASSPIGLSNEQFF. The whole variable domain, filled in from reference TRBV7-9 and TRBJ2-1, reads DTGVSQNPRHKITKRGQNVTFRCDPISEHNRLYWYRQTLGQGPEFLTYFQNEAQLEKSRLLSDRFSAERPKGSFSTLEIQRTEQGDSAMYLCASSPIGLSNEQFFGPGTRLTVL.

The CDR3 loop reads CASSKLDGGGSEQYF. The CDR3, as DNA: TGTGCCAGCAGTAAACTCGATGGGGGCGGGAGCGAGCAGTACTTC. This sequence joins TRBV25-1 and TRBJ2-7, with D perhaps matching TRBD2 (7 bases). The germline CDR1 and CDR2 sequences are MGHDK and SYGVNS. The V and J ends lost 5 bases and 6 bases respectively, with 20 bases between them. This CDR3 region has 15 residues.